These 10 T cell receptor beta chains were sequenced from one sample in a study of cytomegalovirus exposure and HLA in healthy donors. 13 Jbeta primers and 60 Vbeta primers were used for the PCR. Profiled with immunoSEQ multiplex PCR; TCRdb holds only in-frame clones, not every one. The sample has 40,000 to 50,000 clones. Sequencing used PBMCs. These receptor sequences come from a woman in her forties in good health and CMV-seronegative.

V gene TRBV7-3 combines with J gene TRBJ2-3; D call uncertain. The CDR3 consists of 11 residues. The germline gives CDR1 SGHTA, CDR2 FQGTGA. V was clipped by 4 bases and J by 5 bases, with 4 bases between them. This CDR3 reads CASSSKDTQYF. DNA for the CDR3: TGTGCCAGCAGCTCAAAAGATACGCAGTATTTT.

The CDR3 coding sequence is TGTGCCAGCAGCTCGGGCCCGGGGAGTGAAAAACTGTTTTTT. Translating it yields CASSSGPGSEKLFF. This chain joins TRBV7-9 and TRBJ1-4; D is ambiguous. Trimming left V 4 bases short and J 7 bases short, with 13 bases between. Per germline, CDR1 SEHNR and CDR2 FQNEAQ (reference sequence). CDR3 size: 14 residues.

This chain uses TRBV28 with TRBJ2-5; the match to TRBD1 covers 7 bases. The CDR3 has 14 amino acids. Trimming at V came to 5 bases and at J to 2 bases, leaving 5 bases not matched to a gene. Germline V gives CDR1 MDHEN, CDR2 SYDVKM. The CDR3 DNA reads TGTGCCAGCAGTACCCCGGACAGGCAAGAGACCCAGTACTTC. Encoded protein: CASSTPDRQETQYF.

The chain is built from TRBV9 and TRBJ2-5; no reliable D call. Trimming removed 0 bases from V and 5 bases from J, with 5 bases in between. This CDR3 has 12 residues. Germline CDR1 SGDLS, CDR2 YYNGEE. In DNA form, the CDR3 reads TGTGCCAGCAGCGTAGTCGGGGAGACCCAGTACTTC. It yields the protein CASSVVGETQYF.

V is TRBV18 and J is TRBJ2-7, with 8 bases aligning to TRBD2. CDR3 length: 14 residues. The junction had 4 bases not matched to a gene; V was cut back by 4 bases and J by 2 bases. Looked up from germline, CDR1 is KGHSH and CDR2 is LQKENI. CDR3 amino acids: CASSQPGLAYEQYF. The CDR3 coding sequence is TGTGCCAGCTCACAACCGGGACTAGCCTACGAGCAGTACTTC.

This sequence joins TRBV14 and TRBJ2-5; 9 bases line up with TRBD2. This CDR3 comprises 15 residues. Looked up from germline, CDR1 is SGHDN and CDR2 is FVKESK. The ends lost 4 bases at V and 2 bases at J; junction bases unmatched: 5. CDR3 amino acids: CASSPRTSAQETQYF. The CDR3 bases are TGTGCCAGCAGCCCCCGGACTAGCGCACAAGAGACCCAGTACTTC.

The rearrangement links TRBV5-1 to TRBJ1-5; the D gene is possibly TRBD1 (6 bases). Between the trimmed V and J ends, which lost 3 bases and 3 bases, there was a span of 13 bases. The length of the CDR3 is 15 residues. The V gene's germline CDR1 is SGHRS and CDR2 YFSETQ. CDR3 in amino acids: CASSWDGTHNQPQHF. The CDR3 nucleotides are TGCGCCAGCAGCTGGGACGGGACACACAATCAGCCCCAGCATTTT. The full variable domain, rest sourced from reference TRBV5-1 and TRBJ1-5, is KAGVTQTPRYLIKTRGQQVTLSCSPISGHRSVSWYQQTPGQGLQFLFEYFSETQRNKGNFPGRFSGRQFSNSRSEMNVSTLELGDSALYLCASSWDGTHNQPQHFGDGTRLSIL.

The rearrangement uses TRBV4-3 and TRBJ2-1; the D is unclear. Trimming cost V 1 base and J 6 bases, with 10 bases left between them. The germline gives CDR1 LGHNA, CDR2 YSLEER. The CDR3 covers 14 residues. The CDR3 coding sequence is TGCGCCAGCAGCCAAGTGAGTAGTACCAATGAGCAGTTCTTC. Its protein is CASSQVSSTNEQFF.

The chain joins TRBV7-2 to TRBJ2-2, with D maybe TRBD2 (6 bases). Per the germline V gene, CDR1 is SGHTA and CDR2 is FQGNSA. Trimming pared 2 bases from V and 8 bases from J, leaving 12 bases between. CDR3 length equals 14 residues. The CDR3 loop is CASSLMGGPGELFF. The CDR3 DNA reads TGTGCCAGCAGCTTAATGGGGGGTCCGGGGGAGCTGTTTTTT.

Concerning this clone itself: Its ends do not fully match the called genes, so a read error is possible. V usage is TRBV28 and J usage is TRBJ2-1; TRBD1 matches 7 bases. The germline CDR1 and CDR2 sequences are MDHEN and SYDVKM. This CDR3 contains 14 residues. The CDR3 coding sequence is TGTGCCAGCAACGGGGACAGCTCCGACAATGAGCAGTTCTTC. This sequence encodes CASNGDSSDNEQFF. The full variable domain, completed using reference TRBV28 and TRBJ2-1, is DVKVTQSSRYLVKRTGEKVFLECVQDMDHENMFWYRQDPGLGLRLIYFSYDVKMKEKGDIPEGYSVSREKKERFSLILESASTNQTSMYLCASNGDSSDNEQFFGPGTRLTVL.